This TCR beta chain came from a study of blood T cells in healthy people across ages. Study as a whole: The template switching approach captured approximately one barcoded beta molecule for every two T cells. Findings and limits, study-wide: When one million T cells were used, diversity estimates were thought to be underestimates.

The donors, all healthy, were Caucasians living in Russia, aged roughly 6 to 100. Germline lookup yields CDR1 KGHDR and CDR2 SFDVKD. This CDR3 is built from 14 residues. With regard to this clonotype: The antigen is undetermined. A much bigger clone sits one base away, suggesting this may be a read error.

The authors ran a second PCR of about 6 to 11 cycles using a sample-barcoded 5' primer and a J-beta primer mix. Each of the cDNA molecules was tagged by a template-switch adaptor with 12 random nucleotides. A single record per CDR3 protein comes from TCRdb applying MiXCR to the 5' RACE reads. The data contain about 1.8 million distinct CDR3 sequences, roughly 52% of them singletons. The J gene is TRBJ2-1, the V gene TRBV24-1; D not certain. The tail of the sequence fits TRBJ2-7 better, so the J call may be wrong. Sequences were obtained from blood. This clonotype was obtained from a middle-aged woman in good health. The CDR3 DNA reads as TGTGCCACCAGTGATTTGGGAAGCAACAATGAGCAGTACTTC. Amino acid sequence: CATSDLGSNNEQYF.